This record looks at one T cell receptor beta chain sequence and its context. Antigen specificity is unknown. Amplifying from RNA transcripts, the study obtained TCR beta CDR3 regions. RT-PCR was first run with HTBI primers, then multiplex PCR in a second round. TCRdb analysed the multiplex PCR reads with MiXCR anew, one entry per CDR3 protein. The data show approximately 700,000 distinct CDR3 sequences, roughly two fifths seen once. The source of the sample is a study of Graves' ophthalmopathy and Graves' hyperthyroidism. Study-level background: Peripheral blood was obtained at first diagnosis, ahead of any treatment. Study results and limitations: Using 13 signatures, a model distinguished ophthalmopathy from stable hyperthyroidism, reaching more than 85% sensitivity and about 81% specificity. Its predictions of ophthalmopathy progression gave the model 55% to 71% sensitivity and about 72% specificity.

The sequence was collected from an adult man with Graves' ophthalmopathy. Material: peripheral blood.

The CDR3 DNA is TGCAGTGCCCCGAGAATGGGAGGGAACTATGGCTACACCTTC. Encoded protein: CSAPRMGGNYGYTF. The chain links TRBV20-1 to TRBJ1-2; D is undetermined. Germline values: CDR1 DFQATT, CDR2 SNEGSKA (reference sequence). CDR3 size: 14 residues. The V gene lost 6 bases and the J gene lost 2 bases, with 16 bases spanning the gap.